The entry below gives a single TCR beta chain sequence along with its context. Its target is not known. This entry belongs to a study of T cell repertoires in cytomegalovirus infection. TCRdb redid the calling of the reads with MiXCR, one entry per CDR3 protein. The data contain roughly 570,000 distinct CDR3 sequences, around 40% of them singletons. The CDR3 length is 16 residues. Germline V gene data show CDR1 as SGHTA and CDR2 as FQGNSA. With V trimmed by 2 bases and J by 5 bases, 9 bases remained unmatched. J is TRBJ2-3 and V is TRBV7-2; 8 nucleotides align to TRBD2. The clonotype was recovered from a human donor in good health (CMV status not recorded). Some clones in this sample may be carry-over from other donors' samples. Sequencing used cultured PBMCs, obtained from culture after CMV antigen stimulation. The CDR3 is CASSLIGGGSGDTQYF. The CDR3 DNA sequence: TGTGCCAGCAGCTTAATCGGGGGGGGCTCGGGAGATACGCAGTATTTT.